This TCR beta chain was captured by sequencing in a study of PD-1 blockade in classical Hodgkin lymphoma. Study results and caveats: CD8+ TCR diversity did not rise significantly by C4D1, unlike CD4+. Healthy donors reportedly exceeded newly diagnosed patients in baseline TCR diversity.

Germline assignment: CDR1 MNHEY and CDR2 SMNVEV (reference sequence). The CDR3 covers 15 residues. The V gene lost 5 bases and the J gene lost 0 bases, with 13 bases spanning the gap. Concerning this clone: Its matching antigen is unknown.

All the patients suffered relapse after autologous stem cell transplantation, and brentuximab vedotin exposure differed. The assay was immunoSEQ multiplex PCR, and TCRdb's table has in-frame clones only and misses some. The table shows about 7,000 clones, with roughly 86% occurring only once. Sequenced material: peripheral blood mononuclear cells (PBMCs), taken at baseline. This sequence was found in a human donor with classical Hodgkin lymphoma. The V call is TRBV27, the J call TRBJ2-5; no reliable D call. This CDR3 reads CASSASDGHQETQYF. As DNA, the CDR3 is TGTGCCAGCAGTGCGTCGGACGGACACCAAGAGACCCAGTACTTC.